The 11 T cell receptor beta chains in this list originate from one sample, sequenced in a study of OX40 agonist ivuxolimab in advanced cancers. Assay used: immunoSEQ multiplex PCR; TCRdb lists only in-frame clones, some missing. The repertoire holds tens of thousands of clones, with about 90% as singletons. The source was CD4+ or CD8+ T cells sorted from blood, collected in a trial of the OX40 agonist ivuxolimab. These receptors all come from an adult with an advanced solid tumor such as melanoma, head and neck, liver or kidney cancer.

J is TRBJ2-1 and V is TRBV11-1, with D possibly being TRBD1 (5 bases). V lost 2 bases to trimming and J lost 9 bases, with 11 bases between them. Germline V gene sequence: CDR1 SGHAT, CDR2 FQDESV (reference sequence). The CDR3 runs to 13 residues. CDR3 loop: CASSLIRASEQFF. The CDR3 region has the DNA TGTGCCAGCAGCTTAATCAGGGCGAGTGAGCAGTTCTTC. The full variable domain, its missing parts supplied by reference TRBV11-1 and TRBJ2-1, is EAEVAQSPRYKITEKSQAVAFWCDPISGHATLYWYRQILGQGPELLVQFQDESVVDDSQLPKDRFSAERLKGVDSTLKIQPAELGDSAMYLCASSLIRASEQFFGPGTRLTVL.

V usage is TRBV5-1 and J usage is TRBJ2-7; possibly TRBD1 for D (6 bases). CDR1 is SGHRS, CDR2 YFSETQ, per germline. The CDR3 length is 15 residues. V was shortened by 4 bases and J by 1 base, with 15 bases between the two germline ends. This CDR3 reads CASSQVNTGSYEQYF. The CDR3 bases are TGCGCCAGCAGCCAAGTAAATACAGGGTCCTACGAGCAGTACTTC.

The chain recombines TRBV4-2 with TRBJ1-3; possible D gene TRBD1, 6 bases. The CDR3 has 12 residues. Looked up from germline, CDR1 is LGHNA and CDR2 is YNFKEQ. Trimming took off 10 bases at V and 7 bases at J, with 14 bases between the two ends. DNA for the CDR3: TGTGCCACCAGGGGTCCCGGGAACACCATATATTTT. Translating gives CATRGPGNTIYF.

J is TRBJ2-1 and V is TRBV7-9; D is undetermined. In germline, CDR1 is SEHNR, CDR2 FQNEAQ (reference sequence). Trimming removed 0 bases from V and 4 bases from J, with 13 bases in between. The CDR3 spans 16 residues. CDR3 DNA: TGTGCCAGCAGCTTAGCCTGGACCCTTCTTTACAATGAGCAGTTCTTC. It is translated as CASSLAWTLLYNEQFF.

The chain recombines TRBV6-4 with TRBJ2-7; D may be TRBD1 or TRBD2 (5 bases each). From germline, CDR1 is MRHNA and CDR2 SNTAGT. Trimming left V 3 bases short and J 5 bases short, with 14 bases between. CDR3 length equals 14 residues. The CDR3 bases are TGTGCCAGCAGTGAAGAGGGGCGTCTGCACGAGCAGTACTTC. Protein: CASSEEGRLHEQYF.

The rearrangement links TRBV9 to TRBJ1-1; TRBD1 is a possible D gene (5 bases). The germline CDR1 and CDR2 sequences are SGDLS and YYNGEE. The CDR3 extends over 14 amino acids. With 0 bases removed from V and 4 bases from J, the gap between germline ends came to 10 bases. CDR3 amino acids: CASSVGGVSTEAFF. The CDR3 bases are TGTGCCAGCAGCGTAGGGGGGGTGAGCACTGAAGCTTTCTTT.

The chain joins TRBV27 to TRBJ2-7, with TRBD1 identical over 8 bases. This CDR3 has 17 amino acids. Per the germline V gene, CDR1 is MNHEY and CDR2 is SMNVEV (reference sequence). With V trimmed by 3 bases and J by 3 bases, 13 bases remained unmatched. The CDR3 DNA follows: TGTGCCAGCAGTTTCTGGTCAGGGGGCGCCGGAGGCTACGAGCAGTACTTC. This gives the protein CASSFWSGGAGGYEQYF.

The chain carries TRBV7-9 and TRBJ2-7; tentatively, D is TRBD2 (6 bases). This CDR3 is 13 amino acids long. The germline CDR1 and CDR2 sequences are SEHNR and FQNEAQ (reference sequence). Between the trimmed V and J ends, which lost 10 bases and 4 bases, there was a span of 17 bases. The CDR3 DNA reads as TGTGCCATCCTCGGGGGAGTTGGGTACGAGCAGTACTTC. This codes for CAILGGVGYEQYF.

The chain has TRBV4-2 and TRBJ2-1; 15 bases agree with TRBD2. The trim removed 0 bases at V and 12 bases at J, leaving 9 bases unmatched. This CDR3 spans 17 amino acids. CDR1 is LGHNA and CDR2 is YNFKEQ in the germline V gene. The CDR3 DNA reads as TGTGCCAGCAGCCAAGATCAGCGGACTAGCGGGAGGGTGTCGCAGTTCTTC. This gives the protein CASSQDQRTSGRVSQFF.

The V and J genes are TRBV5-4 and TRBJ2-3; perhaps TRBD2 as D (6 bases). The CDR3 length is 14 residues. V was pared by 1 base and J by 4 bases, with 10 bases between. CDR1 is SGHNT, CDR2 YYREEE, per germline (reference sequence). The CDR3 DNA reads as TGTGCCAGCAGCTTGTGGTTAGCGGCAGATACGCAGTATTTT. Encoded protein: CASSLWLAADTQYF.

V is TRBV19 and J is TRBJ2-3; 7 nucleotides align to TRBD2. V lost 3 bases to trimming and J lost 5 bases; unmatched junction nucleotides: 5. Germline V gene data show CDR1 as LNHDA and CDR2 as SQIVND (reference sequence). The CDR3 has 14 residues. The CDR3 region has the DNA TGTGCCAGTAGTATGGGGGGGAGTCAAGATACGCAGTATTTT. Translating it yields CASSMGGSQDTQYF.